This T cell receptor (beta chain) was observed in a study of T cells in Graves' hyperthyroidism and ophthalmopathy. Template material for amplifying TCR beta CDR3 regions consisted of RNA transcripts. HTBI primers were the set used in a first-round RT-PCR of the TCR CDR3. Each CDR3 protein gets one entry after TCRdb re-called the multiplex PCR reads with MiXCR. The table shows 600,000 to 650,000 distinct CDR3 sequences, with roughly 20% occurring only once. Germline trimming cut 5 bases from V and 5 bases from J; bases unmatched to any gene: 9. Germline V gives CDR1 SGHAT, CDR2 FQNNGV. This CDR3 spans 18 amino acids. At least 3 on the Clinical Activity Score was recorded for ophthalmopathy patients, who also had NOSPECS grade at least 4 and duration under 3 months.

This TCR derives from a man aged 30 to 45 with Graves' ophthalmopathy. Sequenced material: blood. This sequence joins TRBV11-2 and TRBJ2-1; 16 nucleotides align to TRBD2. CDR3 loop: CASSQGTSGRAFHNEQFF. CDR3 nucleotides: TGTGCCAGCAGCCAAGGGACTAGCGGGAGGGCCTTCCACAATGAGCAGTTCTTC. Full variable domain (outside the CDR3, taken from reference TRBV11-2 and TRBJ2-1): EAGVAQSPRYKIIEKRQSVAFWCNPISGHATLYWYQQILGQGPKLLIQFQNNGVVDDSQLPKDRFSAERLKGVDSTLKIQPAKLEDSAVYLCASSQGTSGRAFHNEQFFGPGTRLTVL.